This T cell receptor beta chain was found in a study of T cells after yellow fever vaccination. From the 5' RACE reads, TCRdb called clonotypes with MiXCR, one entry per CDR3 protein. The data contain about 150,000 distinct CDR3 sequences, about 6.9% of them singletons. V lost 3 bases, J lost 5 bases, and 11 bases lay in between. The CDR3 spans 13 residues. From germline, CDR1 is SEHNR and CDR2 FQNEAQ (reference sequence). At least ten counts were recorded for this clonotype. The receptor comes from a man aged 25 to 45 who received the YFV17D yellow fever vaccine. The chain carries TRBV7-9 and TRBJ2-7; D unclear. Source: CD4+ T cells sorted from PBMCs, taken 10 days after the yellow fever booster vaccination. The CDR3 is CASSFAERDEQYF. The CDR3 DNA reads TGTGCCAGCAGCTTTGCGGAACGAGACGAGCAGTACTTC.